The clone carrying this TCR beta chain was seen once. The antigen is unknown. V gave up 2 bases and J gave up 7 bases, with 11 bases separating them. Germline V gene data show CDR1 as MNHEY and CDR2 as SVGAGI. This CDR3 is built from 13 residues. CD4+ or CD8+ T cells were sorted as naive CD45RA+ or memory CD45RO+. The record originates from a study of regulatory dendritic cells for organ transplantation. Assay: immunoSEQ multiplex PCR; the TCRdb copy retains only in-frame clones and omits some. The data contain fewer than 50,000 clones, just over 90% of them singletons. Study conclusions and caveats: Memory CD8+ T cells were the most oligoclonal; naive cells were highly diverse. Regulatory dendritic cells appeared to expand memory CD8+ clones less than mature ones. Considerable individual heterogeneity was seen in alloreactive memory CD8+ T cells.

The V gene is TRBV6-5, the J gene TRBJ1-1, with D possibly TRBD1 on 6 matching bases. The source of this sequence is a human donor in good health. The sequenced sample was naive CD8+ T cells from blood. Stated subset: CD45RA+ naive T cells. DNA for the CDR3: TGTGCCAGCAGTTACGGGCAGGGGTATGAAGCTTTCTTT. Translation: CASSYGQGYEAFF.